The next 7 T cell receptor beta chains were all read from a single sample in a study of T cell responses to AZD1222 COVID-19 vaccine. TCRdb's table, derived via immunoSEQ multiplex PCR, lists solely in-frame clones and lacks some. Among 75,000 to 100,000 clones listed, 80% to 95% were seen once. This material consisted of peripheral blood, taken 28 days after the second AZD1222 dose. These receptors were collected from an adult who received the AZD1222 COVID-19 vaccine.

In this sample, this clone turned up a few times. The chain joins TRBV4-3 to TRBJ2-3; D unclear. Trimming stripped 1 base from V and 2 bases from J, with 4 bases between. The CDR3 spans 13 residues. Germline values: CDR1 LGHNA, CDR2 YSLEER. CDR3 nucleotide sequence: TGCGCCAGCAGCCAAGTTATCACAGATACGCAGTATTTT. Amino acids: CASSQVITDTQYF.

The chain uses TRBV2 and TRBJ2-2; D is ambiguous. Germline V gene data show CDR1 as SNHLY and CDR2 as FYNNEI. V was trimmed by 2 bases and J by 7 bases, leaving 8 bases between them. The CDR3 sequence is 13 residues long. CDR3 sequence reads: CASSELGIGELFF. The CDR3 coding sequence is TGTGCCAGCAGTGAATTGGGAATCGGGGAGCTGTTTTTT.

The chain links TRBV3-1 (or the pseudogene TRBV3-2) to TRBJ2-2, with D maybe TRBD1 (6 bases). The CDR3 consists of 17 residues. Germline V CDR1 and CDR2: LGHDT, YNNKEL (reference sequence). V dropped 2 bases and J dropped 0 bases, with 13 bases sitting between them. The CDR3 DNA sequence: TGTGCCAGCAGCCAATACAGGGTCCGGTCGAACACCGGGGAGCTGTTTTTT. Amino acids: CASSQYRVRSNTGELFF.

The chain uses TRBV9 and TRBJ1-1; D is unresolved. V gave up 1 base and J gave up 1 base, with 5 bases separating them. CDR3 length: 13 amino acids. Germline V gene lookup returns CDR1 SGDLS and CDR2 YYNGEE. The CDR3 nucleotides read TGTGCCAGCAGCGTAAGAAGGAACACTGAAGCTTTCTTT. This codes for CASSVRRNTEAFF.

This clone occurred once. V usage is TRBV7-9 and J usage is TRBJ1-5, with D possibly matching TRBD1 (6 bases). Trimming left V 1 base short and J 0 bases short, with 13 bases between. CDR3 length equals 17 residues. Germline loops: CDR1 SEHNR, CDR2 FQNEAQ (reference sequence). The DNA for the CDR3 is TGTGCCAGCAGCTTAGAAGGGGGGACGGGTAGCAATCAGCCCCAGCATTTT. Its translation is CASSLEGGTGSNQPQHF.

This chain uses TRBV7-9 with TRBJ2-2; 10 bases agree with TRBD1. J gave up 4 bases and V 5 bases, and 4 bases lay outside the gene matches. The CDR3 runs to 15 residues. Germline CDR1 is SEHNR and CDR2 is FQNEAQ (reference sequence). DNA for the CDR3: TGTGCCAGCAGCAAAGGGACAGGGGCCACCGGGGAGCTGTTTTTT. The encoded protein is CASSKGTGATGELFF.

This chain uses TRBV14 with TRBJ2-2, with D perhaps assigned TRBD1 or TRBD2 (6 bases each). V lost 1 base, J lost 1 base, and 10 bases lay in between. CDR1 SGHDN and CDR2 FVKESK come from the germline V gene. The CDR3 is 16 residues long. The CDR3 region has the DNA TGTGCCAGCAGCCAAGTCGGGGGCGTGAACACCGGGGAGCTGTTTTTT. It codes for CASSQVGGVNTGELFF.